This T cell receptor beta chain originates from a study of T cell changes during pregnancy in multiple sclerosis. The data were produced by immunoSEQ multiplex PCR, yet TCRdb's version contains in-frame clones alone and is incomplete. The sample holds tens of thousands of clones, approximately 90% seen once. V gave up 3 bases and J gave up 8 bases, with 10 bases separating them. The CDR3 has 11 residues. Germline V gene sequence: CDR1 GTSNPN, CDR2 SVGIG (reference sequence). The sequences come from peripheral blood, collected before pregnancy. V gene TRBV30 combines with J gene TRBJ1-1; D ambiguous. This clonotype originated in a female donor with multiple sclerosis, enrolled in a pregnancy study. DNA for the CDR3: TGTGCCTGGAGCCGGGATCGCGAAGCTTTCTTT. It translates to CAWSRDREAFF. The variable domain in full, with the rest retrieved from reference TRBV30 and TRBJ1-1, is SQTIHQWPATLVQPVGSPLSLECTVEGTSNPNLYWYRQAAGRGLQLLFYSVGIGQISSEVPQNLSASRPQDRQFILSSKKLLLSDSGFYLCAWSRDREAFFGQGTRLTVV.